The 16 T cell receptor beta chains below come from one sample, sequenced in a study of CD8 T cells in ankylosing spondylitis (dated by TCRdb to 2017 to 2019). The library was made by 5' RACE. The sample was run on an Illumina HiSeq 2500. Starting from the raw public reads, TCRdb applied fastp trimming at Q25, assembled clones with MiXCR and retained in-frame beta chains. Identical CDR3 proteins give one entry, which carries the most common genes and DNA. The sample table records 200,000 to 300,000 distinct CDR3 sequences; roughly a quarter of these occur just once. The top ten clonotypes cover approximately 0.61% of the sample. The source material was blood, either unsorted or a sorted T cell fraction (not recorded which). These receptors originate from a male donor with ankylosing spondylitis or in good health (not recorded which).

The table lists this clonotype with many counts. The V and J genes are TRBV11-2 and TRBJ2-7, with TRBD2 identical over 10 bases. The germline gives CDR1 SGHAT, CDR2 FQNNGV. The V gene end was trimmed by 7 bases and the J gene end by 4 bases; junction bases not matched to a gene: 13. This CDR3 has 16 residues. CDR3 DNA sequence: TGTGCCAGCACCAAGGGGGTCGGGACTAGCGTTTACGAGCAGTACTTC. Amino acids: CASTKGVGTSVYEQYF.

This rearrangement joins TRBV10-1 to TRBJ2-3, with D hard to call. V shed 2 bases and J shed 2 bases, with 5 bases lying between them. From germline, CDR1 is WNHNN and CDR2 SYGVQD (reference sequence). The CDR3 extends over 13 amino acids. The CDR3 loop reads CASSETDTDTQYF. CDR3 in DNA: TGCGCCAGCAGTGAGACAGACACAGATACGCAGTATTTT.

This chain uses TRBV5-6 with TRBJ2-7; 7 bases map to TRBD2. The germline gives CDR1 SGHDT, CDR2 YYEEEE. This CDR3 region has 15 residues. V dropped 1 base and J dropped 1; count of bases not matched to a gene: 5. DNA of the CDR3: TGTGCCAGCAGCTTGTATGGGGGGGGATCCTACGAGCAGTACTTC. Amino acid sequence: CASSLYGGGSYEQYF. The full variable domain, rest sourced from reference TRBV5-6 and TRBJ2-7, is DAGVTQSPTHLIKTRGQQVTLRCSPKSGHDTVSWYQQALGQGPQFIFQYYEEEERQRGNFPDRFSGHQFPNYSSELNVNALLLGDSALYLCASSLYGGGSYEQYFGPGTRLTVT.

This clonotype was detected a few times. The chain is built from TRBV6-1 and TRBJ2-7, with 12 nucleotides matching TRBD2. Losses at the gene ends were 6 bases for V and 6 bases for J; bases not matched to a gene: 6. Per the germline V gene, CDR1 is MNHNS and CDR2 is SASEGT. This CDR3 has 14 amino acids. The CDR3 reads CASRSSGGAGEQYF. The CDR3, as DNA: TGTGCCAGCAGGTCTAGCGGGGGGGCGGGCGAGCAGTACTTC.

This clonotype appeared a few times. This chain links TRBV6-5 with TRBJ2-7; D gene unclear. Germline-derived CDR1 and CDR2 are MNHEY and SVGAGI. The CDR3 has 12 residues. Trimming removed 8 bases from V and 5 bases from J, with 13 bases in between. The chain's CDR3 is CASGPRVNEQYF. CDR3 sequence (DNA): TGTGCCAGCGGACCCCGAGTAAACGAGCAGTACTTC.

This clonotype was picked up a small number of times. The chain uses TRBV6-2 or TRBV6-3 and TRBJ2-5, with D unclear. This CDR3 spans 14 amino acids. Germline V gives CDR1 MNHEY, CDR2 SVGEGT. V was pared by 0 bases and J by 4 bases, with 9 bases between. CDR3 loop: CASSYSNSGETQYF. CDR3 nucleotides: TGTGCCAGCAGTTACTCGAACAGTGGAGAGACCCAGTACTTC.

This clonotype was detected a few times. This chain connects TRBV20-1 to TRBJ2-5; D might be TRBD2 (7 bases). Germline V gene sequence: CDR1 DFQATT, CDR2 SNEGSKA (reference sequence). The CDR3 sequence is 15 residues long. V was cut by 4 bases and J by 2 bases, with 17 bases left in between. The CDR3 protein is CSAKGGGGRQETQYF. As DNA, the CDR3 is TGCAGTGCTAAGGGGGGGGGTGGAAGGCAAGAGACCCAGTACTTC.

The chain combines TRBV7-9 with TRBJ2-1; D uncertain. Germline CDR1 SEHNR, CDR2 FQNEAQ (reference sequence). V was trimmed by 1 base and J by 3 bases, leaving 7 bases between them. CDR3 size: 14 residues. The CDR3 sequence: CASSLEGVYNEQFF. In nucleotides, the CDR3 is TGTGCCAGCAGCTTAGAGGGCGTCTACAATGAGCAGTTCTTC.

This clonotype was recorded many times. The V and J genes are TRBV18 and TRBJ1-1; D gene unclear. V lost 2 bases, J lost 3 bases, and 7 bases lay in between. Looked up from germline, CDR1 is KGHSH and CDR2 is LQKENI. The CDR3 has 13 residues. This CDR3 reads CASSPFGDTEAFF. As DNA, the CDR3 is TGTGCCAGCTCACCATTTGGGGACACTGAAGCTTTCTTT. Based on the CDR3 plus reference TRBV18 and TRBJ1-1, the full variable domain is NAGVMQNPRHLVRRRGQEARLRCSPMKGHSHVYWYRQLPEEGLKFMVYLQKENIIDESGMPKERFSAEFPKEGPSILRIQQVVRGDSAAYFCASSPFGDTEAFFGQGTRLTVV.

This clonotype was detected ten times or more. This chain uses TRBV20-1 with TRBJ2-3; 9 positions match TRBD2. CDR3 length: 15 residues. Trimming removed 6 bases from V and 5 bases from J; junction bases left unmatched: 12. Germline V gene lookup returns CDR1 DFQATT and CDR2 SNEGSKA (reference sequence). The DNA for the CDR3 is TGCAGTGCCCGACCGACTAGCGGAGGTTTAGATACGCAGTATTTT. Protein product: CSARPTSGGLDTQYF.

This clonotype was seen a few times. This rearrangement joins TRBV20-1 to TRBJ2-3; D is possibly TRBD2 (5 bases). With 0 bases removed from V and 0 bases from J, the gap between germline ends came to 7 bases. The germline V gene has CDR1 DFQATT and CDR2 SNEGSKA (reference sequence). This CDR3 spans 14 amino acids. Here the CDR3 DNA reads TGCAGTGCTAGAGAGGAGGCGAGCACAGATACGCAGTATTTT. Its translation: CSAREEASTDTQYF.

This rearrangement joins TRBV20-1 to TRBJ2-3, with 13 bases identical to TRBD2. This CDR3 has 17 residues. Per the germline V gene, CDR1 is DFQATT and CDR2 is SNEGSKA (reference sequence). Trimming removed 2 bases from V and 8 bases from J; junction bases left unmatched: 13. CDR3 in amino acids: CSARPGTSGDPFGTQYF. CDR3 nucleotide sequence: TGCAGTGCTAGACCCGGGACTAGCGGGGATCCGTTTGGTACGCAGTATTTT.

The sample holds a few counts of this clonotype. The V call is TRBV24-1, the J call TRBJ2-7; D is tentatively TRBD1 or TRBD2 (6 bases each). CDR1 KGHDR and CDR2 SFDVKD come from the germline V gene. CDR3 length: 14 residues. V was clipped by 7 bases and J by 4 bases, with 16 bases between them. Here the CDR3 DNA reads TGTGCCACCAGCGCCAACGGGGGCGGATACGAGCAGTACTTC. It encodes CATSANGGGYEQYF.

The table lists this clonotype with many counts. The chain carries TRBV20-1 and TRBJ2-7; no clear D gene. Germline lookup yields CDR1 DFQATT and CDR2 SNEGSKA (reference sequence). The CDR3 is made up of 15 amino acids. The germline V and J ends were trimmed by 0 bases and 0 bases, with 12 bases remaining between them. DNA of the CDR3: TGCAGTGCTAGAGATTCGAAGTCTAGCTCCTACGAGCAGTACTTC. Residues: CSARDSKSSSYEQYF.

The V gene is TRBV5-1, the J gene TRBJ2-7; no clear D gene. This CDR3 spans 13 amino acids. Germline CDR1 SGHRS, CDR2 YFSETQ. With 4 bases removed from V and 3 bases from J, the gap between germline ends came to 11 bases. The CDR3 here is CASSVAPRYEQYF. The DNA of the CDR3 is TGCGCCAGCAGCGTTGCCCCCCGCTACGAGCAGTACTTC.

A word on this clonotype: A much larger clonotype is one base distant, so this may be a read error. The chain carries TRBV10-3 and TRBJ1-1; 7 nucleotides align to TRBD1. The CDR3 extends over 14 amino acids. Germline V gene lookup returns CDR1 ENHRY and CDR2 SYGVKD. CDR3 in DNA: TGTGCCATCAGTACGGGACAGAAGAACGCTGAAGCTTTCTTT. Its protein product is CAISTGQKNAEAFF.